Reported below is one T cell receptor (beta chain). This specimen belongs to a study of blood T cell repertoires in COVID-19. V shed 2 bases and J 13 bases; nucleotides not matched to a gene: 10. The CDR3 length is 13 residues. CDR1 and CDR2 from the germline V gene are MNHEY and SVGAGI. Authors' processing steps: For nucleated cells, counts were estimated from reference gene primer amplification. The table came from immunoSEQ multiplex PCR; TCRdb's copy has only in-frame clones and leaves some out. The V and J calls and clone size come from that table; D and trimming were worked out from the DNA. The sample consists of about 91,000 clones, around 88% of them appearing once.

What was sequenced was peripheral blood. The rearrangement links TRBV6-5 to TRBJ1-1; the match to TRBD1 covers 7 bases. The origin of this receptor is a woman aged 65 to 85 with acute or convalescent COVID-19. CDR3 loop: CASSYVTGAEGFF. The CDR3 DNA is TGTGCCAGCAGTTACGTCACAGGGGCTGAGGGTTTCTTT.